This T cell receptor beta chain was identified in a study of T cells in Graves' hyperthyroidism and ophthalmopathy. CDR1 is MNHEY and CDR2 is SMNVEV in the germline V gene (reference sequence). This CDR3 has 15 amino acids. V trimming: 5 bases; J trimming: 7 bases; junction bases outside the gene matches: 11. Template material for amplifying TCR beta CDR3 regions consisted of RNA transcripts. With the HTBI primer set, the TCR CDR3 went through a first round of RT-PCR. TCRdb re-called the multiplex PCR reads with MiXCR, one entry per CDR3 protein. The sample lists 400,000 to 500,000 distinct CDR3 sequences, about an eighth seen once, with more than 4.5% in the top ten.

The sequence was obtained from a young woman with Graves' hyperthyroidism. The sequenced sample was blood. J is TRBJ2-5 and V is TRBV27, with 9 bases fitting TRBD2. CDR3 protein: CASSRRLAEVGTQYF. The CDR3 region has the DNA TGTGCCAGCAGTCGAAGACTAGCGGAAGTGGGGACCCAGTACTTC.